Below, one T cell receptor (beta chain) is given with its context. Its specificity is unknown. Here immunoSEQ multiplex PCR was the method, and the copy in TCRdb shows in-frame clones only, minus some. Of over a million clones in the sample, roughly 96% are singletons; the top ten hold about 1%. The sample is drawn from a study of shared clonotypes between healthy human individuals. Trimming removed 2 bases from V and 5 bases from J; junction bases left unmatched: 6. Germline CDR1 is KGHSH and CDR2 is LQKENI. This CDR3 contains 15 residues. General study results and limits: Sharing across four donors was highest in naive CD4 (roughly 5%) and lowest in memory CD8 (approximately 0.4%). Clonotype sharing among donors likely depends on sequencing depth.

The clonotype originates from a man younger than 45 in good health. The sequenced sample was naive CD4+ T cells sorted from blood. Specified subset: CD45RA+ positively selected. This sequence joins TRBV18 and TRBJ2-7, with 10 bases aligning to TRBD2. CDR3: CASSPVAGGDNEQYF. The DNA of the CDR3 is TGTGCCAGCTCACCAGTAGCGGGAGGAGATAACGAGCAGTACTTC.